One sample yielded the 24 T cell receptor beta chains listed below, sequenced in a study of blood T cell repertoires in COVID-19. Profiled with immunoSEQ multiplex PCR; TCRdb holds only in-frame clones, not every one. Seen here are 250,000 to 350,000 clones, 84% observed once, and the top ten hold about 1.5%. Sequences were obtained from peripheral blood. The origin of the receptors is a human donor with COVID-19, enrolled during active disease. The donor label of this sample is uncertain.

Relative to its sample, this clone is medium-sized. This chain links TRBV5-5 with TRBJ2-1; 11 nucleotides match TRBD1. CDR3 length: 15 amino acids. Trimming at V came to 2 bases and at J to 4 bases, leaving 2 bases not matched to a gene. Germline V lookup: CDR1 SGHKS, CDR2 YYEKEE (reference sequence). Here the CDR3 DNA reads TGTGCCAGCAGCTTCGGACAGGGGGCGTACAATGAGCAGTTCTTC. This gives the protein CASSFGQGAYNEQFF. Complete variable domain (other parts from reference TRBV5-5 and TRBJ2-1): DAGVTQSPTHLIKTRGQQVTLRCSPISGHKSVSWYQQVLGQGPQFIFQYYEKEERGRGNFPDRFSARQFPNYSSELNVNALLLGDSALYLCASSFGQGAYNEQFFGPGTRLTVL.

The rearrangement joins TRBV24-1 to TRBJ2-3; D possibly corresponds to TRBD2 (5 bases). The CDR3 is 14 residues long. CDR1 KGHDR and CDR2 SFDVKD come from the germline V gene. The V end was cut by 6 bases, the J end by 1 base, with 10 bases between. The DNA of the CDR3 is TGTGCCACCAGTAGGAATAGCGGCACAGATACGCAGTATTTT. Its protein product is CATSRNSGTDTQYF.

The chain carries TRBV6-2 or TRBV6-3 and TRBJ2-3, with 7 bases that match TRBD1. Germline values: CDR1 MNHEY, CDR2 SVGEGT. CDR3 size: 15 residues. J gave up 3 bases and V 4 bases, and 7 bases lay outside the gene matches. The DNA of the CDR3 is TGTGCCAGCAGTTCCAGCCCAGGGGGAACAGATACGCAGTATTTT. Translated: CASSSSPGGTDTQYF.

Notes on this clone: Other DNA variants within this sample encode the same CDR3. The CDR3 nucleotides read TGTGCCAGCAGTCCCTCCGGGGTAACAGATACGCAGTATTTT. Translation: CASSPSGVTDTQYF. This chain links TRBV6-5 with TRBJ2-3, with D possibly matching TRBD2 (5 bases). The CDR3 is made up of 14 amino acids. CDR1 and CDR2 from the germline V gene are MNHEY and SVGAGI. V lost 5 bases and J lost 3, with 12 bases in between.

This chain links TRBV4-2 with TRBJ1-1; no reliable D call. Between the trimmed V and J ends, which lost 1 base and 5 bases, there was a span of 8 bases. Germline V CDR1 and CDR2: LGHNA, YNFKEQ. The CDR3 is made up of 13 amino acids. The CDR3 loop reads CASSQVGVTEAFF. CDR3 bases: TGTGCCAGCAGCCAAGTTGGAGTGACTGAAGCTTTCTTT.

The table lists this clone with a count of one. The chain is built from TRBV14 and TRBJ2-7; D remains ambiguous. Germline V lookup: CDR1 SGHDN, CDR2 FVKESK. The CDR3 totals 13 residues. Trimming shortened V by 4 bases and J by 2 bases, and 9 bases separated the two germline ends. CDR3 in amino acids: CASSRANTYEQYF. DNA of the CDR3: TGTGCCAGCAGCCGAGCCAATACCTACGAGCAGTACTTC.

The chain uses TRBV28 and TRBJ1-2, with TRBD1 as a possible D gene (5 bases). The CDR3 sequence is 13 residues long. Germline V gene lookup returns CDR1 MDHEN and CDR2 SYDVKM. Trimming stripped 5 bases from V and 5 bases from J, with 12 bases between. CDR3 residues: CASSPGPQYGYTF. The CDR3, as DNA: TGTGCCAGCAGTCCAGGGCCCCAGTATGGCTACACCTTC.

V gene TRBV5-6 combines with J gene TRBJ1-2; TRBD1 matches at 7 bases. The germline V gene has CDR1 SGHDT and CDR2 YYEEEE. This CDR3 has 16 amino acids. With V trimmed by 0 bases and J by 7 bases, 12 bases remained unmatched. The CDR3, as DNA: TGTGCCAGCAGCTTGGGGGACAGCCGGCGATATTCTGGCTACACCTTC. Translation gives CASSLGDSRRYSGYTF. The complete variable domain, with remaining parts taken from reference TRBV5-6 and TRBJ1-2, reads DAGVTQSPTHLIKTRGQQVTLRCSPKSGHDTVSWYQQALGQGPQFIFQYYEEEERQRGNFPDRFSGHQFPNYSSELNVNALLLGDSALYLCASSLGDSRRYSGYTFGSGTRLTVV.

The table lists this clone with a few counts. Here the CDR3 DNA reads TGTGCCAGCAGTTTATACTCTATGGCGGGAGGGCGGGATGAGCAGTTCTTC. It yields the protein CASSLYSMAGGRDEQFF. This chain joins TRBV28 and TRBJ2-1; 9 nucleotides align to TRBD2. The ends lost 1 base at V and 8 bases at J; junction bases unmatched: 12. Germline CDR1 reads MDHEN; CDR2 reads SYDVKM. The CDR3 spans 17 residues. The variable domain in full, with the rest retrieved from reference TRBV28 and TRBJ2-1, is DVKVTQSSRYLVKRTGEKVFLECVQDMDHENMFWYRQDPGLGLRLIYFSYDVKMKEKGDIPEGYSVSREKKERFSLILESASTNQTSMYLCASSLYSMAGGRDEQFFGPGTRLTVL.

This chain connects TRBV9 to TRBJ2-3; TRBD2 agrees at 8 bases. CDR1 and CDR2 (germline): SGDLS, YYNGEE. This CDR3 contains 15 residues. V dropped 0 bases and J dropped 3; count of bases not matched to a gene: 3. As DNA, the CDR3 is TGTGCCAGCAGCGTAGGACTAGCGAGAACAGATACGCAGTATTTT. This codes for CASSVGLARTDTQYF.

This chain joins TRBV19 and TRBJ1-1; tentative D call: TRBD1 (5 bases). The V end lost 11 bases, the J end lost 5 bases, and 21 bases lay between the germline ends. This CDR3 comprises 14 residues. Germline CDR1 reads LNHDA; CDR2 reads SQIVND (reference sequence). The DNA of the CDR3 is TGTGCCTGGTCCCCCCCGCAGGGTCGGACTGAAGCTTTCTTT. Translation gives CAWSPPQGRTEAFF.

The rearrangement uses TRBV11-2 and TRBJ2-1; D is perhaps TRBD2 (5 bases). The V gene lost 1 base and the J gene lost 3 bases, with 10 bases spanning the gap. Germline V gives CDR1 SGHAT, CDR2 FQNNGV. The CDR3 spans 15 residues. The CDR3 is CASSLGGQSYNEQFF. The CDR3 bases are TGTGCCAGCAGCTTAGGAGGGCAGAGCTACAATGAGCAGTTCTTC.

The chain joins TRBV7-2 to TRBJ2-5, with D unclear. Germline V CDR1 and CDR2: SGHTA, FQGNSA. The V end lost 2 bases, the J end lost 2 bases, and 18 bases lay between the germline ends. The CDR3 has 17 residues. CDR3 loop: CASSLIGGGRSQETQYF. CDR3 nucleotides: TGTGCCAGCAGCTTAATCGGTGGCGGAAGGTCTCAAGAGACCCAGTACTTC.

This clone is a singleton in its sample. The chain employs TRBV11-3 and TRBJ2-2; TRBD2 might be the D (6 bases). Germline CDR1 SGHNT, CDR2 YENEEA. The V end lost 0 bases, the J end lost 4 bases, and 15 bases lay between the germline ends. CDR3 length: 17 amino acids. The CDR3 DNA reads as TGTGCCAGCAGCTTAGAGGTGGTGGGGGGACGCACCGGGGAGCTGTTTTTT. As protein: CASSLEVVGGRTGELFF.

The chain couples TRBV7-3 to TRBJ2-6, with 8 nucleotides matching TRBD1. Germline lookup yields CDR1 SGHTA and CDR2 FQGTGA. The CDR3 covers 18 residues. Trimming removed 6 bases from V and 2 bases from J; junction bases left unmatched: 12. In DNA, the CDR3 is TGTGCCAGCAGTTACACCGGGACAGGCCCACCTGGGGCCAACGTCCTGACTTTC. This codes for CASSYTGTGPPGANVLTF.

This sequence joins TRBV7-2 and TRBJ2-5; D is ambiguous. This CDR3 is built from 14 residues. V lost 5 bases and J 2 bases, leaving 12 bases between the germline ends. Germline values: CDR1 SGHTA, CDR2 FQGNSA. This chain's CDR3 is CASSRLGGQETQYF. DNA for the CDR3: TGTGCCAGCAGCCGCCTCGGCGGTCAAGAGACCCAGTACTTC.

J is TRBJ1-2 and V is TRBV3-1 (or the pseudogene TRBV3-2); a weak D match, TRBD1 (5 bases). The CDR3 is made up of 14 amino acids. Deletions cut 4 bases from V and 4 bases from J, with 13 bases between. Germline CDR1 and CDR2: LGHDT and YNNKEL (reference sequence). This CDR3 reads CASSPTQGGYGYTF. CDR3 DNA: TGTGCCAGCAGCCCGACTCAGGGTGGCTATGGCTACACCTTC.

V and J are TRBV7-2 and TRBJ1-2; 9 bases align to TRBD1. The CDR3 covers 15 residues. The ends lost 5 bases at V and 8 bases at J; junction bases unmatched: 12. CDR1 is SGHTA and CDR2 is FQGNSA in the germline V gene. The CDR3 spells CASSLRTGGAGGYTF. CDR3 DNA sequence: TGTGCCAGCAGCCTCCGAACAGGGGGCGCGGGAGGCTACACCTTC.

This clone was observed a single time. The chain is built from TRBV19 and TRBJ1-5; no firm D call. The CDR3 loop spans 14 amino acids. Trimming shortened V by 4 bases and J by 14 bases, and 21 bases separated the two germline ends. The germline CDR1 and CDR2 sequences are LNHDA and SQIVND (reference sequence). The DNA of the CDR3 is TGTGCCAGTAGTAAGGGAGGGTATCAGGTTTTTGAGCATTTT. It encodes CASSKGGYQVFEHF.

The DNA for the CDR3 is TGTGCCAGCAGCTTGGGGGCCGGGGGGGCGGCGACCCAGTACTTC. Protein: CASSLGAGGAATQYF. The J gene is TRBJ2-5, the V gene TRBV5-4, with 8 bases fitting TRBD2. The CDR3 sequence is 15 residues long. Germline values: CDR1 SGHNT, CDR2 YYREEE (reference sequence). Losses at the gene ends were 0 bases for V and 7 bases for J; bases not matched to a gene: 8.

The chain carries TRBV3-1 (or the pseudogene TRBV3-2) and TRBJ2-7; 8 positions match TRBD2. Germline V gene data show CDR1 as LGHDT and CDR2 as YNNKEL (reference sequence). CDR3 size: 14 residues. V shed 0 bases and J 6 bases; nucleotides not matched to a gene: 4. The CDR3 DNA follows: TGTGCCAGCAGCCAAGATGCGGCGGGAGGCGAGCAGTACTTC. Its protein is CASSQDAAGGEQYF.

About this clone: Other DNA sequences in this specimen translate into the identical CDR3. The V and J genes are TRBV7-3 and TRBJ1-1; D might be TRBD1 (5 bases). V lost 8 bases, J lost 5 bases, and 15 bases lay in between. The CDR3 has 13 residues. Looked up from germline, CDR1 is SGHTA and CDR2 is FQGTGA. In DNA, the CDR3 is TGTGCCAGCCGACGGGTACAGGAGACTGAAGCTTTCTTT. Amino acid sequence: CASRRVQETEAFF.

This chain links TRBV29-1 with TRBJ2-1, with 10 bases matching TRBD1. V dropped 4 bases and J dropped 7; count of bases not matched to a gene: 13. This CDR3 contains 16 residues. CDR1 and CDR2 from the germline V gene are SQVTM and ANQGSEA. CDR3: CSVGNTGTGVRNEQFF. Here the CDR3 DNA reads TGCAGCGTTGGCAACACCGGGACAGGGGTGAGGAATGAGCAGTTCTTC.

This chain uses TRBV25-1 with TRBJ1-2, with a tentative D call TRBD1 (5 bases). The CDR3 loop spans 12 amino acids. Trimming took off 7 bases at V and 7 bases at J, with 13 bases between the two ends. Germline V lookup: CDR1 MGHDK, CDR2 SYGVNS. CDR3 sequence reads: CASTTTDGGYTF. As DNA, the CDR3 is TGTGCCAGCACCACGACAGACGGTGGCTACACCTTC.